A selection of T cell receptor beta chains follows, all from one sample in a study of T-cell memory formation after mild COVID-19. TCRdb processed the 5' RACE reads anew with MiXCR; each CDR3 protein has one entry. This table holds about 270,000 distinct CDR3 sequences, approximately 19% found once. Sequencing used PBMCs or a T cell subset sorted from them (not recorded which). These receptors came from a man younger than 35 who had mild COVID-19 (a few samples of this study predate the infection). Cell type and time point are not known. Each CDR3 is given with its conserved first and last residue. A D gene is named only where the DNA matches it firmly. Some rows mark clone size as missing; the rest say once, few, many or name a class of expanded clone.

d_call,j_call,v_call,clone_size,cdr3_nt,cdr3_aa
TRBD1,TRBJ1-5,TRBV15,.,TGTGCCACCAGCAGAGGTGACAGGGGACAGCCCCAGCATTTT,CATSRGDRGQPQHF
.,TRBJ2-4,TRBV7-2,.,TGTGCCAGCAGCTTCACCGGAGGGGAAAACATTCAGTACTTC,CASSFTGGENIQYF
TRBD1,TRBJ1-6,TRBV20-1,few,TGCAGTGCTAGACCCCGGGACAGGGTAACATATAATTCACCCCTCCACTTT,CSARPRDRVTYNSPLHF
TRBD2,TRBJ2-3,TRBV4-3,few,TGCGCCAGCAGCCCCCATCACCCCAAAGCGGGGGGGACGGCGCAGTATTTT,CASSPHHPKAGGTAQYF
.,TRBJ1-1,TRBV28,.,TGTGCCAGCAGCGATCCCCTAGGACAGCTGAACACTGAAGCTTTCTTT,CASSDPLGQLNTEAFF
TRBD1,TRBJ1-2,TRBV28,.,TGTGCCAGCAGTTTAACAGGGGGCGGTAGAGATGGCTACACCTTC,CASSLTGGGRDGYTF
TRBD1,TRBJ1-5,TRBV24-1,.,TGTGCCACCAGTGACCCGGGGACAGATCAGCCCCAGCATTTT,CATSDPGTDQPQHF
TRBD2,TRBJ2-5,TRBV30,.,TGTGCCTGGGGAGCGGGGGGGACACAAGAGACCCAGTACTTC,CAWGAGGTQETQYF
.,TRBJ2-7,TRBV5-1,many,TGCGCCAGCAGCTTGTCGGATACGTCCGGGGTCGACGAGCAGTACTTC,CASSLSDTSGVDEQYF
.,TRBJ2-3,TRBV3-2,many,TGTGCCAGCAGCCAACACCTCGGGACAGGGGGAGCCGATACGCAGTATTTT,CASSQHLGTGGADTQYF
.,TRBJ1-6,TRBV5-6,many,TGTGCCAGCACCTTTCAGGAATTCACACCCCTCCACTTT,CASTFQEFTPLHF
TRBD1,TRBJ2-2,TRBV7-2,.,TGTGCCAGCAGCACAAGACAGGGGACGGCCGGGGAGCTGTTTTTT,CASSTRQGTAGELFF
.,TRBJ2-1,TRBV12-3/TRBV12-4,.,TGTGCCAGCAGTTTAGTCTTTAGGGATGAGCAGTTCTTC,CASSLVFRDEQFF
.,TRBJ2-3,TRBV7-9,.,TGTGCCAGCAGCTCACTCCTGGACGTCCACACTCGCACAGATACGCAGTATTTT,CASSSLLDVHTRTDTQYF
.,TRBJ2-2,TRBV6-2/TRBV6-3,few,TGTGCCAGCAGCGAGTTCAGGGCAAAGAACACCGGGGAGCTGTTTTTT,CASSEFRAKNTGELFF
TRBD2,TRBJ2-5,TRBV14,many,TGTGCCAGCAGCCAAAAAGGCGGGGGAGCGTACCAAGAGACCCAGTACTTC,CASSQKGGGAYQETQYF
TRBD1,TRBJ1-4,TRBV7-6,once,TGTGCCAGCAGCTTAGCGGGGACAGCCGATGAAAAACTGTTTTTT,CASSLAGTADEKLFF
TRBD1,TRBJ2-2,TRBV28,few,TGTGCCAGCAGTCCCCTCGACAGGGAGAACACCGGGGAGCTGTTTTTT,CASSPLDRENTGELFF
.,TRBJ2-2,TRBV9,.,TGTGCCAGCAGCGTAGCTGCGAACACCGGGGAGCTGTTTTTT,CASSVAANTGELFF
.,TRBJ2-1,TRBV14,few,TGTGCCAGCAGCCAAGATTTCACGGGGGACTCCTACAATGAGCAGTTCTTC,CASSQDFTGDSYNEQFF
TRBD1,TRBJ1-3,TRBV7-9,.,TGTGCCAGCAGCCGGACAGGGCCTGGAAACACCATATATTTT,CASSRTGPGNTIYF
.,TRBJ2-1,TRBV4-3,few,TGCGCCAGCAGCCAAGCCCCTGGCCTCTCCTACAATGAGCAGTTCTTC,CASSQAPGLSYNEQFF
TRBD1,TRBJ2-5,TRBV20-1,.,TGCAGTGCTTACAGGGGTGGCCAAGAGACCCAGTACTTC,CSAYRGGQETQYF
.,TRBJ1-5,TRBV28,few,TGTGCCAGCAGTTTAGGTCATCGGGACCTCAAGAAGAAGGTTTTT,CASSLGHRDLKKKVF
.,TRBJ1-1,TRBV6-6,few,TGTGCCAGCAGTTACAGAAGGATCTTCCTAACCCCGGCGAACACTGAAGCTTTCTTT,CASSYRRIFLTPANTEAFF
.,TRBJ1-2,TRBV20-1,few,TGCAGTGCTAGAGATCTGCATTTACCCGACTATGGCTACACCTTC,CSARDLHLPDYGYTF
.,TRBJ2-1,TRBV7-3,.,TGTGCCAGCAGCAAGGGGGGAAGGGAGGCCTGGGGTGAGCAGTTCTTC,CASSKGGREAWGEQFF
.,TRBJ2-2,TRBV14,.,TGTGCCAGCAGCCTTAGACGGAGATCAAACACCGGGGAGCTGTTTTTT,CASSLRRRSNTGELFF
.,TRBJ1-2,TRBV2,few,TGTGCCAGCAGTGATGCCGGGATCGGCTACACCTTC,CASSDAGIGYTF
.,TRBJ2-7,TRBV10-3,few,TGTGCCATCAGGCCAGAGGGGTACGAGCAGTACTTC,CAIRPEGYEQYF
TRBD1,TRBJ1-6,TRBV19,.,TGTGCCAGTAGTCCATACGGGACAGAAGATTCACCCCTCCACTTT,CASSPYGTEDSPLHF
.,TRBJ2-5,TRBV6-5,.,TGTGCCAGCAGGACCCAAGGGACCCAGTACTTC,CASRTQGTQYF
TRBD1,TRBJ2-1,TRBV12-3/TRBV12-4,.,TGTGCCAGCAGTCCTCCGGTCCGGACAGGGGGCAGGAATGAGCAGTTCTTC,CASSPPVRTGGRNEQFF
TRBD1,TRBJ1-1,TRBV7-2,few,TGTGCCAGCAGCTTATTAGTCCCGGACAGGGCAAACACTGAAGCTTTCTTT,CASSLLVPDRANTEAFF
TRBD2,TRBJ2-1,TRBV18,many,TGTGCCAGCTCGCTAGCGGGGGGGGCCTACAATGAGCAGTTCTTC,CASSLAGGAYNEQFF
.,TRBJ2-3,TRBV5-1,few,TGCGCCAGCAGCCCCCCCAGGGGCGGCGGACCAGATACGCAGTATTTT,CASSPPRGGGPDTQYF
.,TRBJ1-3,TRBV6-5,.,TGTGCCAGCAGTTACTCGCCCCAGAACTCTGGAAACACCATATATTTT,CASSYSPQNSGNTIYF
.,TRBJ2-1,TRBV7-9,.,TGTGCCAGCAGCCTAGACCCCTACAATGAGCAGTTCTTC,CASSLDPYNEQFF
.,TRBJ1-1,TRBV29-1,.,TGCAGCGCAGAGGGGACTGAAGCTTTCTTT,CSAEGTEAFF
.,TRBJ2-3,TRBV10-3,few,TGTGCCACCGCCTGGACTTCCAACACAGATACGCAGTATTTT,CATAWTSNTDTQYF
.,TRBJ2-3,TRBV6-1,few,TGTGCCAGCAGGGATCCCAACACAGATACGCAGTATTTT,CASRDPNTDTQYF
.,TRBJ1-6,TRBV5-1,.,TGCGCCAGCAGCTTGGAGGGGGGAGCGTCACCCCTCCACTTT,CASSLEGGASPLHF
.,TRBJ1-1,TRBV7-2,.,TGTGCCAGCCGAGGGGGAGGACTCTTGAACACTGAAGCTTTCTTT,CASRGGGLLNTEAFF
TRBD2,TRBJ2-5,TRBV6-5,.,TGTGCCAGCAGTTACAGCGGGGGGGCGGAAAAGACCCAGTACTTC,CASSYSGGAEKTQYF
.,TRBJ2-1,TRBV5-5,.,TGTGCCAGCAGCTTGACCTCAGGGTTGGGTTATGAGCAGTTCTTC,CASSLTSGLGYEQFF
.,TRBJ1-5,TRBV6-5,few,TGTGCCAGCAGTTGGAGGCAGAACAATCAGCCCCAGCATTTT,CASSWRQNNQPQHF
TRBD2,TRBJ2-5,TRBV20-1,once,TGCAGTGGGTCTTGGACTAGCGGGACCTGGGAGACCCAGTACTTC,CSGSWTSGTWETQYF
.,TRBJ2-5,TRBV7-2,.,TGTGCCAGCAGCCAAGATGGGGGCGCGACCCAGTACTTC,CASSQDGGATQYF
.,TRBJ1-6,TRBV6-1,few,TGTGCCAGCAGTGAAGTAGTTAATTCACCCCTCCACTTT,CASSEVVNSPLHF
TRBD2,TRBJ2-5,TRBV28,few,TGTGCCAGCACCAAGACTAGCGGGGTGAAGACCCAGTACTTC,CASTKTSGVKTQYF
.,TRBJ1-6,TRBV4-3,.,TGCGCCAGCAGCCAAGAAAACAGGGAGGCTTCACCCCTCCACTTT,CASSQENREASPLHF